This record covers a single T cell receptor beta chain. What this receptor recognizes is not known. Germline and junction disagree at one end, which may indicate a read error. The identical CDR3 is also encoded by other nucleotide sequences in the sample. This sample was taken from a study of cytomegalovirus exposure and HLA in healthy donors (dated by TCRdb to 2016 to 2017). Notes on the research overall: In an earlier analysis of fewer than 750 of the donors, 250 to 350 Gb of sequence data and 100 million or so unique TCR beta sequences from 180 million or so T cells were reported. Roughly 300 gigabases of sequencing data and approximately 80 million unique TCR sequences were included in an early release covering about 700 HLA-typed donors. Among the roughly 400 genotyped donors, approximately 81% belonged to the genetic ancestry cluster associated with self-reported Caucasian donors. The study was designed to test whether signatures of past pathogen exposure could be identified by cataloging public T cell receptors. The T cell repertoires of several hundred subjects were profiled by immunosequencing and related to cytomegalovirus serostatus. A separate validation cohort of 100 to 150 different subjects was used in addition to the 666-subject first cohort. High-throughput TCR immunosequencing, statistical association of individual TCRs with disease status, and machine learning were combined to predict cytomegalovirus infection status. A later analysis re-examined previously published TCR beta repertoires from more than 650 donors and added high-resolution HLA genotyping to investigate patterns of TCR occurrence. The later analysis used no new phenotypic data to find candidate immune exposures, relying instead on TCR beta sequences and their occurrence across donors. To decide whether each TCR beta V gene segment behaved as functional or pseudogenic, an earlier analysis of fewer than 750 of the donors relied on high-throughput TCR beta sequencing. Alongside the repertoire data, information on donor age, sex, ethnicity and CMV serostatus was compiled. A later genetic analysis took genome-wide SNP genotypes for 398 of the 666 donors and used that subset as a discovery cohort. Every repertoire in the discovery cohort had been generated on one and the same sequencing platform. HLA typing included class I and class II loci at four-digit resolution. The number of typed donors differed by locus: about 620-640 for A, B, C, DRB1 and DQB1; 500 to 550 for DQA1; approximately 610 for DPA1; and roughly 470 for DPB1. Because of strong linkage in the cohort, five DR-DQ haplotypes were treated as single units for association and clustering. Among 350 to 400 genotyped donors of the cohort, an average of around 240,000 unique TCR beta nucleotide sequences were sequenced per donor, roughly 20% of them non-productive. Results and caveats for the whole study, not just this receptor: When HLA alleles, especially DR and DQ, strongly co-occurred, attributing TCR associations to individual alleles was difficult. The classifier was reported to diagnose cytomegalovirus status with high specificity and sensitivity in both the original and validation cohorts. An association between a missense DCLRE1C variant and V-gene and J-gene trimming of TCR beta chains was found in a later genetic analysis and replicated in an independent cohort. The study gave a list of 150 to 200 TCR beta chains associated with cytomegalovirus. At a false discovery rate of 0.05, a later analysis linked some 17,000 TCR beta sequences to specific HLA alleles. Most TCR sequences were observed very rarely across donors, whereas some public TCRs were present in many individuals. It was suggested by the authors that the approach could potentially be generalized to other disease states and immunological phenotypes. Roughly uniform sequencing depth across donors was assumed in presence/absence analyses, although this assumption may not hold. Because the 87-base-pair reads could not distinguish some IMGT-functional V segments, including TRBV6-2 and TRBV6-3, those segments were excluded. Because some donors lacked HLA typing at each locus, the association tests relied only on the typed subset. In a later analysis, HLA-associated TCR beta chains showed more clonal expansion and lower generation probabilities than non-associated chains that were equally common. A cluster of highly shared sequence variants was judged likely to be a technical artifact of the sequencing pipeline. Linkage disequilibrium might explain the correlated functional status among segregating V segments, but an unknown experimental factor could not be excluded. An earlier analysis of around 540 of the donors showed that most TCR beta V segments appeared in productive rearrangements either about 90% or about 30% of the time, which broadly matched IMGT annotations. According to a later analysis, TCR association rates differed among HLA loci, with DRB1 alleles showing the most associated TCRs and HLA-C alleles showing the fewest. A further reported finding was that TCR beta sequences accurately predicted the HLA-A and HLA-B alleles for most subjects in the first cohort. In vitro tests confirmed that a few of the cytomegalovirus-associated TCR beta chains recognize cytomegalovirus antigens. The earlier analysis of some 560 of the donors excluded seventeen rarely observed V segments, including chromosome 9 orphons, because counts were too low. In a later analysis, several top co-occurrence clusters were reported to appear linked to parvovirus B19, influenza, CMV and Epstein-Barr virus. In a later analysis, most CMV-associated TCR beta chains were found to appear HLA-restricted, with HLA associations seemingly driven largely by CMV exposure. A later genetic analysis reported fewer N-insertions in productive TCRs among donors in an Asian-associated ancestry cluster than the approximately 670-donor mean. Immune exposure information for the cohort was limited to CMV serostatus. The cohort was sequenced for TCR beta chains only, and without alpha or paired-chain data the features that could be detected were limited.

The library was generated by the immunoSEQ multiplex PCR assay. For the multiplex PCR, a mixture combining 60 forward primers for TCR Vbeta segments and 13 reverse primers for TCR Jbeta segments was used. The CDR3 region of rearranged TCR beta genes was amplified from genomic DNA with a multiplex PCR assay. Amplified TCR beta libraries were sequenced as 87-base-pair reads on the Illumina HiSeq System. From the authors' description of their analysis: In a later analysis, roughly 80 million unique TCR beta chains were counted across the 650 to 700 repertoires, and approximately 11 million of these chains were shared by at least two donors. Raw reads were error-corrected and collapsed into unique sequences with a nearest-neighbor algorithm that merged closely related sequences to remove PCR and sequencing errors. CDR3 sequences were aligned to IMGT reference sequences to assign V, D and J gene segments. For a sequence to be retained, a match of at least six nucleotides was required to both a V gene segment and a J gene segment. A rearrangement counted as productive if the CDR3 had no stop codons and remained in frame with V and J, and every other rearrangement counted as non-productive. CDR3 was defined according to IMGT convention as the region running from the second conserved V-encoded cysteine to the conserved J-encoded phenylalanine. In an earlier analysis of more than 550 of the donors, sequences lacking an unambiguous match to a single V gene segment were excluded. An earlier analysis of 450 to 650 of the donors called V segments functional above 56.7% productive rearrangements and segregating when the between-donor standard deviation exceeded 5%. A statistical classification framework was built for diagnosing cytomegalovirus status from the catalog of TCR beta chain sequences. A later analysis assigned V and J genes by comparing TCR nucleotide sequences with IMGT/GENE-DB human TR gene sequences. In a later analysis, CDR3 sequences and most-parsimonious VDJ recombination scenarios were assigned using the TCRdist pipeline. A later analysis defined each TCR beta chain by its CDR3 amino acid sequence plus V-gene family, and excluded reads lacking a unique V-gene family. In a later analysis, several hundred highly shared, low-generation-probability nucleotide sequences were removed to address suspected cross-contamination and a sequencing artifact. A later analysis calculated a clonal expansion index for each public chain from normalized within-repertoire ranks of inferred template counts. Generation probabilities in a later analysis came from a VDJ recombination model fitted to out-of-frame rearrangements, and those results were checked against IGoR. In a later analysis, TCR-TCR, TCR-HLA and TCR-CMV co-occurrence was scored with hypergeometric tests, and a repertoire-size bias correction was applied to TCR pairs. False discovery rates were estimated in a later analysis by permuting HLA or CMV assignments 20 times. In a later analysis, co-occurring TCRs were grouped with DBSCAN, and TCRdist sequence similarity was added when clustering was performed within HLA-allele-positive subsets. Co-occurrence clustering excluded repertoires with fewer than 30,000 or more than 120,000 public chains, plus five with anomalous nucleotide sharing. This is the immuneACCESS table as TCRdb keeps it, with only in-frame sequences that have V and J called. A part of the clones is gone; compared with another copy, unresolved V genes explain less than half, and the rest is unexplained. The V and J calls and the clone size are those of that table, but D and trimming were determined from the DNA. This sample lists under 110,000 clones; around 85% were detected once. Together, the top ten hold about 3.8% of the sample.

Taken from the germline V gene, the CDR1 and CDR2 loops are MNHEY and SVGAGI. There are 13 amino acids in the CDR3, from cysteine to phenylalanine inclusive. Of the read, only the CDR3 DNA is kept; its 39 bases are in frame from base 1. The cohort consisted of 670 or so healthy bone marrow donors. Cohort members were all nominally healthy when sampled, although unrecorded immune exposures were likely present. The donor was CMV seronegative and belonged to the group of 380 or so seronegative cohort members. Each donor provided a peripheral blood sample, and peripheral blood mononuclear cells were used for TCR beta sequencing. Genomic DNA was extracted from the blood cell samples with the Qiagen DNeasy Blood Extraction Kit.

Here the chain combines TRBV6-5 and TRBJ1-6, and 8 junction bases match TRBD1. The receptor comes from a man aged 25 to 40 in good health and CMV-seronegative. Sequencing was performed on PBMCs. The CDR3 here reads CASYRGYNSPLHF. The DNA is as follows: TGTGCCAGTTACAGGGGGTATAATTCCCCCCTCCACTTT.